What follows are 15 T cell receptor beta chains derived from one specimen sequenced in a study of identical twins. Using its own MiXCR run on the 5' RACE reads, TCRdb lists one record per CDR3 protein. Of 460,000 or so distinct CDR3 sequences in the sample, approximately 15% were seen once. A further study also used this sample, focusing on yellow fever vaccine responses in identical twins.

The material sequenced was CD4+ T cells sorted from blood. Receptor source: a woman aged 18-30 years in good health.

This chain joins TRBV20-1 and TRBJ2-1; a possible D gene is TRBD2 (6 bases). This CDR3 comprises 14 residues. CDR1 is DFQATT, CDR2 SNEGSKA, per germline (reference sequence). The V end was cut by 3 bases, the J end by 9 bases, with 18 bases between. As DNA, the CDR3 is TGCAGTGCTAGTCGTATTGGGCGGGGAATTGAGCAGTTCTTC. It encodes CSASRIGRGIEQFF.

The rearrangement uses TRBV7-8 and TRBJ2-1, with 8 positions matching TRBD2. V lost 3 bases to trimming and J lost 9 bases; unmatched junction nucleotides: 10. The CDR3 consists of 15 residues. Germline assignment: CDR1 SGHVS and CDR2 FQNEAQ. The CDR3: CASSFYLAAGGEQFF. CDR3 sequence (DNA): TGTGCCAGCAGCTTTTATTTGGCGGCGGGAGGTGAGCAGTTCTTC.

CDR3 loop: CAIQGGYEQYF. The CDR3 nucleotides read TGTGCCATCCAAGGGGGCTACGAGCAGTACTTC. The chain links TRBV10-3 to TRBJ2-7; tentatively, D is TRBD1 (6 bases). The V and J ends lost 8 bases and 3 bases respectively, with 8 bases between them. CDR1 is ENHRY and CDR2 is SYGVKD in the germline V gene. The CDR3 loop spans 11 amino acids.

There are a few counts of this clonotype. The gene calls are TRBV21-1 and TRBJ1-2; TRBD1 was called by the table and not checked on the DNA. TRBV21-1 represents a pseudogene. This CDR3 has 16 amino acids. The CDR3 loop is CASSFRTGRKSDGYTF. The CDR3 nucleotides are TGTGCCAGCAGCTTCCGGACAGGGAGGAAATCGGATGGCTACACCTTC.

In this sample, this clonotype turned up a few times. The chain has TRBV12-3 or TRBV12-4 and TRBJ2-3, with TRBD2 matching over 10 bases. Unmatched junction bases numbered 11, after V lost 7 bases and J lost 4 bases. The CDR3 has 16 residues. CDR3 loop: CASNTKAGGPADTQYF. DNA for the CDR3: TGTGCCAGCAACACTAAAGCGGGAGGGCCTGCAGATACGCAGTATTTT.

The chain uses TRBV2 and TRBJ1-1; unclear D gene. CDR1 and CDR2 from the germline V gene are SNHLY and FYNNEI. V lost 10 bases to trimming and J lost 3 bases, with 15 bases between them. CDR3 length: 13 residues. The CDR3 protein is CANQQRTDTEAFF. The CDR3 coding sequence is TGTGCCAACCAGCAAAGGACCGACACTGAAGCTTTCTTT.

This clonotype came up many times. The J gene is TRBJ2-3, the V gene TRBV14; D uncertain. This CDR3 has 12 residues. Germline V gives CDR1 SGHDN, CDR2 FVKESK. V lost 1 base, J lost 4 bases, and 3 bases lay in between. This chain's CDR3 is CASSQAPDTQYF. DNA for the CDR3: TGTGCCAGCAGCCAAGCCCCAGATACGCAGTATTTT.

The CDR3 DNA reads as TGTGCCAGCCACGCCGGAGCTAGCAAGAGCGAGCAGTACTTC. This encodes CASHAGASKSEQYF. J is TRBJ2-7 and V is TRBV12-3 or TRBV12-4; possibly TRBD2 for D (5 bases). The CDR3 totals 14 residues. Trimming shortened V by 8 bases and J by 6 bases, and 20 bases separated the two germline ends.

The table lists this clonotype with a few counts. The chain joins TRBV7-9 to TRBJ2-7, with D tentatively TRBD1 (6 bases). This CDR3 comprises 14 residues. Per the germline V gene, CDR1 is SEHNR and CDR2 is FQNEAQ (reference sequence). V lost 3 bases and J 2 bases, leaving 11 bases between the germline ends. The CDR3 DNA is TGTGCCAGCAGCTTTTACCAGGGGACCTACGAGCAGTACTTC. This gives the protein CASSFYQGTYEQYF.

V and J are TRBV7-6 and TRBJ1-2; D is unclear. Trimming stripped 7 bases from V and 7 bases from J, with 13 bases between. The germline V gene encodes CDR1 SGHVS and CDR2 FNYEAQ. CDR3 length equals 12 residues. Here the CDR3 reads CASNSEEGGYTF. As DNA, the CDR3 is TGTGCCAGCAACTCTGAGGAGGGTGGCTACACCTTC.

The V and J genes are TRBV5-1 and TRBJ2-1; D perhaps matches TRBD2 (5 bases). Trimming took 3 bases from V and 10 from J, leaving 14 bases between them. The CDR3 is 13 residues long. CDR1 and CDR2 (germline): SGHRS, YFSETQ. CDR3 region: CASSWTPQWEQFF. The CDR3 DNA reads TGCGCCAGCAGCTGGACTCCGCAATGGGAGCAGTTCTTC.

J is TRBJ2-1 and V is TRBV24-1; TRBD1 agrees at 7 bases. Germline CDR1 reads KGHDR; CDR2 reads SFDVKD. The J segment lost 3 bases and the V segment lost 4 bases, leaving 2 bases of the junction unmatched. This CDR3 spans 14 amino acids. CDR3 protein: CATSEGQFYNEQFF. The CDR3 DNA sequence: TGTGCCACCAGTGAGGGACAGTTCTACAATGAGCAGTTCTTC.

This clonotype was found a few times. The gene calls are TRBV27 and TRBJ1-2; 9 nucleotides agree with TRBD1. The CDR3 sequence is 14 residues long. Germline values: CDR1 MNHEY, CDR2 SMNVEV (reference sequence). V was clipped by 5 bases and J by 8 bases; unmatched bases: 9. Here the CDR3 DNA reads TGTGCCAGCAGTATAAGGGACAGGGATTCCGGCTACACCTTC. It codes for CASSIRDRDSGYTF.

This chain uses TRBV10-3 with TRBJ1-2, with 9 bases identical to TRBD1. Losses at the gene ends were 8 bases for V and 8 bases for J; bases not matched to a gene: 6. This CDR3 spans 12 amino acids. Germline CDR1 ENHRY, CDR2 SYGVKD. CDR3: CAIATGGGGYTF. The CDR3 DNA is TGTGCCATCGCAACAGGGGGCGGGGGCTACACCTTC.

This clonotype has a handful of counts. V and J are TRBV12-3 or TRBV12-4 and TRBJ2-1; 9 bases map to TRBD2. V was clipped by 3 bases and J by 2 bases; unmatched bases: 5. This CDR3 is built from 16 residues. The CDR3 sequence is CASSLRLAETYNEQFF. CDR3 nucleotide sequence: TGTGCCAGCAGTTTGAGACTAGCGGAGACCTACAATGAGCAGTTCTTC.